Listed below are T cell receptor beta chains from one sample, sequenced in a study of blood T cell repertoires in COVID-19. The protocol was immunoSEQ multiplex PCR, while the TCRdb copy is restricted to in-frame clones and leaves out a portion. Among about 220,000 clones listed, 86% were seen once. The sequenced sample consisted of PBMCs or T cells enriched from blood (not recorded which). The receptors shown here come from a woman in her forties with acute COVID-19. The conserved cysteine and the conserved F or W are not part of the CDR3 here.

v_call cdr3_aa
TRBV13 ASSPDRARNSPLH
TRBV7-9 ASSLGQGFTEAF
TRBV3-1/TRBV3-2 ASSQGVFRGTEAF
TRBV29-1 SAEQGTYEQY
TRBV6-1 ASSEGVLGAGANVLT
TRBV4-1 ASSNPPGGQVLGELF
TRBV7-9 ASSLMRGLQETQY
TRBV30 AWSVGAGTEAF
TRBV2 ASRPGQGAGNTIY
TRBV19 ASSIGTGATDTQY
TRBV7-8 ASRLSGSYNEQF
TRBV3-1/TRBV3-2 ASSPPQAASGGLYQETQY
TRBV7-3 ASSSPSGSTDTQY
TRBV11-1 ASSPLVGGREAF
TRBV5-6 ASSPRGLYGYT
TRBV2 ASRTGQGGDQPQH
TRBV24-1 ATRNSGNTEAF
TRBV4-3 ASSRQMIDGGLKEKLF
TRBV5-6 ASSLGGAGGNEQF
TRBV28 ASNLLGTVHGYT
TRBV15 ATSRAPADTQY
TRBV5-4 ASSLGFQTGDDTIY
TRBV7-2 ASSLGPPQSSYNSPLH
TRBV2 ASSEALIQGYNTEAF
TRBV5-4 ASSLAGSFPYEQY
TRBV7-3 ASSLTSNYGYT
TRBV19 ASSITSNWGEHQPQH
TRBV6-1 ASSEVVAGAGYT
TRBV19 ASSMRGFTDTQY
TRBV5-4 ASSSRDFQETQY
TRBV5-5 ASSLRGPTPNTGELF
TRBV6-5 ASSYSSAANYGYT
TRBV9 ASSETDFRGSTDTQY
TRBV12-3/TRBV12-4 ASSDSVYGYT
TRBV6-6 ASSYSRDRVNYGYT
TRBV19 ASSLDSPVYGYT
TRBV5-1 ASSLPGTGVGGYT
TRBV15 ATSRDRSGTEAF
TRBV7-8 ASSPRGDIYT
TRBV6-2/TRBV6-3 ASSINRAMTEAF
TRBV15 ATSRDDPGVGEQY
TRBV24-1 AARVNTEAF
TRBV6-5 ASSYAGSSYEQY
TRBV5-4 ASSPPGGGELF
TRBV21-1 ASSTGQSLNYGYT
TRBV2 ASSPGTGYNEQF
TRBV19 ASNLGGQETQY
TRBV29-1 STDSDEAF
TRBV12-3/TRBV12-4 ASSFTDNQPQH
TRBV19 ASSIGGSGGSGTGELF
TRBV5-1 ASSLTGVTEAF